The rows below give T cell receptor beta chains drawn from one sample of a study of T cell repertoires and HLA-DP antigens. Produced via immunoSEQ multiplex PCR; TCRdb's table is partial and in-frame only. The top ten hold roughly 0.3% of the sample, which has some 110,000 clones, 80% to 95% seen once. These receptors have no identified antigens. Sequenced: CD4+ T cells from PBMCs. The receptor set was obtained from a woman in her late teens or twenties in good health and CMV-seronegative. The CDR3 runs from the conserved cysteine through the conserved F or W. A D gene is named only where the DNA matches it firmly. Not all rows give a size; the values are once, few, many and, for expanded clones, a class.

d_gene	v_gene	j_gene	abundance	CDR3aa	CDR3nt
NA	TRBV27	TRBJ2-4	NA	CASSSPARGLAKNIQYF	TGTGCCAGCAGTTCACCTGCGCGGGGCCTAGCCAAAAACATTCAGTACTTC
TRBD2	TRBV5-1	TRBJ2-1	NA	CASSPGSSGRAEGEQFF	TGCGCCAGCAGCCCGGGATCTAGCGGGAGGGCCGAAGGGGAGCAGTTCTTC
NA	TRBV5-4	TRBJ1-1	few	CASSKLTLNTEAFF	TGTGCCAGCAGCAAACTTACCTTGAACACTGAAGCTTTCTTT
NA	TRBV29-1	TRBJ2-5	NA	CSVLSSEETQYF	TGCAGCGTTCTGAGTAGCGAAGAGACCCAGTACTTC
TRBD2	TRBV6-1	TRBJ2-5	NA	CASSEMGRGGETQYF	TGTGCCAGCAGTGAAATGGGACGCGGGGGAGAGACCCAGTACTTC
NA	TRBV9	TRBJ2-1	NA	CASSPQPGLYNEQFF	TGTGCCAGCAGCCCTCAGCCCGGGCTTTACAATGAGCAGTTCTTC
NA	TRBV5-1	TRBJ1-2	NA	CASCRDPGGGNYGYTF	TGCGCCAGCTGCCGGGACCCCGGGGGAGGTAACTATGGCTACACCTTC
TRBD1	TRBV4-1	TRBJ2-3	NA	CASSQERGQGKVTDTQYF	TGCGCCAGCAGCCAAGAAAGGGGACAGGGCAAGGTGACAGATACGCAGTATTTT
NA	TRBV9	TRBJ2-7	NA	CASSVAEVGAYEQYF	TGTGCCAGCAGCGTAGCTGAAGTAGGAGCCTACGAGCAGTACTTC
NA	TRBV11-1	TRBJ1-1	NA	CASSLDILNTEAFF	TGTGCCAGCAGCTTAGACATATTGAACACTGAAGCTTTCTTT
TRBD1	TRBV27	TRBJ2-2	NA	CASSRGDRGSGELFF	TGTGCCAGCAGCCGAGGGGACAGGGGCAGCGGGGAGCTGTTTTTT
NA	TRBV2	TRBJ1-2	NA	CASSETGNLLYGYTF	TGTGCCAGCAGTGAAACGGGAAACCTACTCTATGGCTACACCTTC
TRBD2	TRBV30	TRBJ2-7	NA	CAWTSGRLIYEQYF	TGTGCCTGGACTAGCGGGAGGCTCATCTACGAGCAGTACTTC
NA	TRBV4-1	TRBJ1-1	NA	CASSQVEGLISEAFF	TGCGCCAGCAGCCAAGTGGAGGGGTTAATATCTGAAGCTTTCTTT
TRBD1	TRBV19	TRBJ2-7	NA	CASSMELGTGGNEQYF	TGTGCCAGTAGTATGGAGTTGGGGACAGGGGGCAACGAGCAGTACTTC
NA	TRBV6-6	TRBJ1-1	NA	CASRSIGDSNTEAFF	TGTGCCAGCAGGTCCATTGGGGACTCGAACACTGAAGCTTTCTTT
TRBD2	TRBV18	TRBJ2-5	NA	CASSPRGQETQYF	TGTGCCAGCTCACCGCGGGGGCAAGAGACCCAGTACTTC
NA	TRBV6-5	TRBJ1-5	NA	CASGSGFSNQPQHF	TGTGCCAGCGGATCCGGTTTTAGCAATCAGCCCCAGCATTTT
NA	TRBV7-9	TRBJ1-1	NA	CASSLKGYSTEAFF	TGTGCCAGCAGCTTAAAAGGGTACTCCACTGAAGCTTTCTTT
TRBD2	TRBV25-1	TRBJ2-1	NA	CASSGTSGSSASNEQFF	TGTGCCAGCAGTGGGACTAGCGGGAGTTCGGCTAGCAATGAGCAGTTCTTC
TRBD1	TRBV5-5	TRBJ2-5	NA	CASSRYGTGTLGTHQETQYF	TGTGCCAGCAGCCGCTATGGGACAGGTACTCTGGGGACCCATCAAGAGACCCAGTACTTC
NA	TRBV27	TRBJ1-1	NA	CASSFSGNTEAFF	TGTGCCAGCAGTTTTTCTGGGAACACTGAAGCTTTCTTT
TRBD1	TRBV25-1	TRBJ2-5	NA	CASSGDRAIGETQYF	TGTGCCAGCAGTGGCGACAGGGCGATCGGGGAGACCCAGTACTTC
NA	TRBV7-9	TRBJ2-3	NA	CASSHPPGSTDTQYF	TGTGCCAGCAGCCATCCCCCGGGCAGCACAGATACGCAGTATTTT
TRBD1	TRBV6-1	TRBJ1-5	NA	CASRVGQGPNQPQHF	TGTGCCAGCCGTGTGGGACAGGGCCCAAATCAGCCCCAGCATTTT
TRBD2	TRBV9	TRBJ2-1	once	CASSPGLANNEQFF	TGTGCCAGCAGCCCCGGACTAGCGAACAATGAGCAGTTCTTC
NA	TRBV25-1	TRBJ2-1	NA	CASSGSTASSYNEQFF	TGTGCCAGCAGTGGGTCGACAGCGAGCTCCTACAATGAGCAGTTCTTC
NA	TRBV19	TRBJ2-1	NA	CASSIGGTLPHSYNEQFF	TGTGCCAGTAGTATAGGGGGGACACTTCCCCACTCCTACAATGAGCAGTTCTTC
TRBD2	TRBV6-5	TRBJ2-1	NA	CASSYWGGDEFF	TGTGCCAGCAGTTATTGGGGGGGTGATGAGTTCTTC
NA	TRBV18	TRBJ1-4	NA	CASSRDRNEKLFF	TGTGCCAGCTCACGCGACAGGAATGAAAAACTGTTTTTT
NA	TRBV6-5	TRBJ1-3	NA	CASKGRRGSGNTIYF	TGTGCCAGCAAGGGACGGAGAGGCTCTGGAAACACCATATATTTT
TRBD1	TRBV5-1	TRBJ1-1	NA	CASSLAGQGPLNTEAFF	TGCGCCAGCAGCTTGGCCGGACAGGGGCCGTTGAACACTGAAGCTTTCTTT
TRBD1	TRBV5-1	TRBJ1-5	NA	CASSLTGGSNQPQHF	TGCGCCAGCAGCTTGACAGGGGGTAGCAATCAGCCCCAGCATTTT
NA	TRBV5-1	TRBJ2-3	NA	CASSSGRSVTDTQYF	TGCGCCAGCAGCTCGGGACGTAGTGTCACAGATACGCAGTATTTT
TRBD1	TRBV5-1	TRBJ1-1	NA	CASSQDRANTEAFF	TGCGCCAGCAGCCAGGACAGGGCCAACACTGAAGCTTTCTTT
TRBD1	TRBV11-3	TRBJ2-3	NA	CASSRRTGADTQYF	TGTGCCAGCAGCCGACGGACAGGGGCAGATACGCAGTATTTT
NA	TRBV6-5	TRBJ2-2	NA	CASTGLIANTGELFF	TGTGCCAGTACCGGACTGATCGCGAACACCGGGGAGCTGTTTTTT
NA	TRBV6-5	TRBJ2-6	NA	CASSFFFGPGANVLTF	TGTGCCAGCAGTTTCTTTTTTGGACCTGGGGCCAACGTCCTGACTTTC
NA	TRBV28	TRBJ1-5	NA	CASSQSGFRPNQPQHF	TGTGCCAGCAGCCAATCAGGGTTTCGTCCAAATCAGCCCCAGCATTTT
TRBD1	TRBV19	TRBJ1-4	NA	CASSGVQGGDEKLFF	TGTGCCAGTAGCGGAGTCCAGGGGGGGGATGAAAAACTGTTTTTT
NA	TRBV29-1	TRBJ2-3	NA	CSVDGASIGTQYF	TGCAGCGTTGATGGCGCCAGCATAGGTACGCAGTATTTT
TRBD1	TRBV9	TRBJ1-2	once	CASSMRTGGVGGYTF	TGTGCCAGCAGCATGAGGACAGGGGGCGTGGGCGGCTACACCTTC
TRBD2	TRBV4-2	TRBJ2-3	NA	CASSLKRGGDTQYF	TGTGCCAGCAGCCTAAAGCGGGGGGGAGATACGCAGTATTTT
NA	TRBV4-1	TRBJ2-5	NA	CASSHAGETQYF	TGCGCCAGCAGCCACGCTGGCGAGACCCAGTACTTC
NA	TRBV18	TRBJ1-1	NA	CASSPLPGEAFF	TGTGCCAGCTCACCACTACCCGGGGAAGCTTTCTTT
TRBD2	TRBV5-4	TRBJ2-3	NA	CASSPGLAGVSTDTQYF	TGTGCCAGCAGCCCGGGACTAGCGGGAGTGAGCACAGATACGCAGTATTTT
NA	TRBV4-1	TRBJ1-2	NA	CASSQALGKRDYGYTF	TGCGCCAGCAGCCAAGCCCTGGGGAAGAGGGACTATGGCTACACCTTC
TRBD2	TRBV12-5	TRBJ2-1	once	CASGSRVAGGYNEQFF	TGTGCTAGTGGTTCCAGGGTAGCGGGAGGCTACAATGAGCAGTTCTTC
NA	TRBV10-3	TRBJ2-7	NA	CATSESSYEQYF	TGTGCCACGTCCGAAAGCTCCTACGAGCAGTACTTC
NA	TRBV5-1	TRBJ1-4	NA	CASSLGRTITNEKLFF	TGCGCCAGCAGCTTGGGACGGACAATAACTAATGAAAAACTGTTTTTT
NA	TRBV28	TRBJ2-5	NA	CASSLFPASSFKTQYF	TGTGCCAGCAGTTTATTCCCGGCTAGCTCTTTTAAGACCCAGTACTTC
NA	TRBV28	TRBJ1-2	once	CASSDARSLNYGYTF	TGTGCCAGCAGTGACGCCCGGTCTCTTAACTATGGCTACACCTTC
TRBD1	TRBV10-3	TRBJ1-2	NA	CAISESDRGRPYGYTF	TGTGCCATCAGTGAGTCGGACAGGGGGCGGCCTTATGGCTACACCTTC
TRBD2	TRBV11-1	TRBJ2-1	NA	CASSLVGLAVNEQFF	TGTGCCAGCAGCTTAGTGGGACTAGCGGTCAATGAGCAGTTCTTC
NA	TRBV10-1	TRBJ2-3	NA	CASSEGRSTDTQYF	TGCGCCAGCAGTGAGGGCAGAAGCACAGATACGCAGTATTTT
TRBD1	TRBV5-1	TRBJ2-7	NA	CASSLGGTGPTYEQYF	TGCGCCAGCAGCTTGGGAGGGACAGGACCTACCTACGAGCAGTACTTC
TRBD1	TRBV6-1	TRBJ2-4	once	CASSLQGASKNIQYF	TGTGCCAGCAGCTTACAGGGGGCCTCTAAAAACATTCAGTACTTC
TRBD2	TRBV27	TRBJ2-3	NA	CASTIRGGTTDTQYF	TGTGCCAGCACGATCCGCGGGGGGACCACAGATACGCAGTATTTT
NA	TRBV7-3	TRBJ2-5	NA	CASSLGGPQETQYF	TGTGCCAGCAGCCTCGGGGGGCCCCAAGAGACCCAGTACTTC